Listed below are T cell receptor beta chains from one sample, sequenced in a study of identical twins. TCRdb re-derived calls from the 5' RACE reads in MiXCR, one entry per CDR3 protein. Here the sample spans 500,000 to 650,000 distinct CDR3 sequences, around 7.4% being singletons. These data were also reused for a study on yellow fever vaccine responses in identical twins.

Material for sequencing was PBMCs. Receptor source: a woman younger than 35 in good health. Both conserved end residues are part of each CDR3. D genes are given only for firm matches. Only some rows state a clone size, as once, few, many or a class for expanded clones.

clone_size j_call v_call d_call cdr3_aa cdr3_nt
few TRBJ2-1 TRBV27 - CASSFVRGYEQFF TGTGCCAGCAGTTTTGTCAGGGGTTATGAGCAGTTCTTC
many TRBJ1-1 TRBV12-3/TRBV12-4 - CASSLAGTAEAFF TGTGCCAGCAGTTTAGCGGGGACTGCCGAAGCTTTCTTT
- TRBJ2-1 TRBV5-1 - CASSLGTPDNEQFF TGCGCCAGCAGCTTGGGGACCCCCGACAATGAGCAGTTCTTC
many TRBJ1-2 TRBV6-1 - CASRLNDGYTF TGTGCCAGCAGGTTAAACGACGGCTACACCTTC
many TRBJ1-2 TRBV5-6 TRBD1 CASSFGQGAGYTF TGTGCCAGCAGCTTTGGACAGGGAGCTGGCTACACCTTC
few TRBJ2-2 TRBV9 - CASSPNGGDGELFF TGTGCCAGCAGCCCCAACGGGGGAGACGGGGAGCTGTTTTTT
- TRBJ2-7 TRBV20-1 - CSASFEGGVYEQYF TGCAGTGCTAGCTTCGAGGGGGGGGTCTACGAGCAGTACTTC
many TRBJ2-5 TRBV25-1 TRBD2 CASSHGGAGETQYF TGTGCCAGCAGCCACGGGGGGGCCGGTGAGACCCAGTACTTC
few TRBJ2-7 TRBV5-1 TRBD2 CASSLDSGRNEQYF TGCGCCAGCAGCTTGGATAGCGGGAGAAACGAGCAGTACTTC
few TRBJ2-5 TRBV7-2 - CASSSWTEQETQYF TGTGCCAGCAGCTCTTGGACGGAGCAAGAGACCCAGTACTTC
- TRBJ2-5 TRBV20-1 TRBD2 CSATRLARQETQYF TGCAGTGCTACCCGACTAGCGAGGCAAGAGACCCAGTACTTC
few TRBJ2-1 TRBV7-8 - CASSPIENEQFF TGTGCCAGCAGCCCCATAGAGAATGAGCAGTTCTTC
many TRBJ1-2 TRBV29-1 - CSVVLNYGYTF TGCAGCGTTGTCCTAAACTATGGCTACACCTTC
- TRBJ2-3 TRBV6-1 - CASGARGLIATDTQYF TGTGCCAGCGGAGCCCGGGGCCTAATAGCCACAGATACGCAGTATTTT
- TRBJ2-2 TRBV24-1 - CATSDQTGPHGELFF TGTGCCACCAGTGATCAGACAGGACCCCACGGGGAGCTGTTTTTT
few TRBJ1-1 TRBV29-1 - CSGQAGASNTEAFF TGCAGCGGCCAAGCCGGGGCTTCGAACACTGAAGCTTTCTTT
few TRBJ2-1 TRBV7-9 TRBD1 CASSLVGTGGYNEQFF TGTGCCAGCAGCTTAGTCGGGACAGGGGGCTACAATGAGCAGTTCTTC
few TRBJ1-1 TRBV10-3 TRBD1 CAIRGTGGTTEAFF TGTGCCATCAGGGGGACAGGGGGGACCACTGAAGCTTTCTTT
few TRBJ2-5 TRBV3-1 - CASSQAQGPSQETQYF TGTGCCAGCAGCCAAGCGCAGGGACCCAGCCAAGAGACCCAGTACTTC
few TRBJ2-3 TRBV20-1 TRBD2 CSARLRAGASTDTQYF TGCAGTGCTAGACTCCGAGCGGGAGCTAGCACAGATACGCAGTATTTT
- TRBJ1-1 TRBV12-3/TRBV12-4 - CASRRNEIDEAFF TGTGCCAGCAGACGAAACGAGATAGATGAAGCTTTCTTT
- TRBJ2-3 TRBV18 TRBD2 CASSPFSGSSTDTQYF TGTGCCAGCTCACCTTTCAGCGGGAGCTCTACAGATACGCAGTATTTT
- TRBJ1-3 TRBV4-1 - CASSQRGVGESGNTIYF TGCGCCAGCAGCCAACGGGGAGTGGGAGAATCTGGAAACACCATATATTTT
- TRBJ2-5 TRBV7-6 - CASMVGTQSSETQYF TGTGCCAGCATGGTCGGGACACAATCGTCCGAGACCCAGTACTTC
many TRBJ2-1 TRBV20-1 TRBD2 CSARGLAGLNEQFF TGCAGTGCTAGGGGACTAGCGGGACTCAATGAGCAGTTCTTC
few TRBJ1-4 TRBV20-1 - CSATGRRLFF TGCAGTGCAACAGGGAGGAGACTGTTTTTT
- TRBJ2-2 TRBV24-1 - CATSDLTWAGELFF TGTGCCACCAGTGATTTGACATGGGCCGGGGAGCTGTTTTTT
few TRBJ1-1 TRBV29-1 - CSVEKGMGTEAFF TGCAGCGTTGAAAAGGGGATGGGCACTGAAGCTTTCTTT
many TRBJ2-2 TRBV10-3 - CATWSGANTGELFF TGTGCCACCTGGTCGGGGGCGAACACCGGGGAGCTGTTTTTT
- TRBJ1-4 TRBV19 - CARGGMAQDYKSEKLFF TGTGCCCGGGGGGGCATGGCGCAGGATTATAAGTCCGAAAAACTGTTTTTT
- TRBJ2-1 TRBV14 - CASSLSPNREQFF TGTGCCAGCAGCCTGTCGCCGAACAGGGAGCAGTTCTTC
many TRBJ2-1 TRBV12-5 - CASGLVRGTPINEQFF TGTGCTAGTGGTTTGGTAAGGGGGACGCCGATCAATGAGCAGTTCTTC
few TRBJ2-1 TRBV4-2 TRBD2 CASIDQRGSGLAGVWGNEQFF TGTGCCAGCATCGACCAACGGGGTTCCGGACTAGCGGGAGTTTGGGGCAATGAGCAGTTCTTC
- TRBJ1-1 TRBV7-6 TRBD1 CASSWTGGGDTEAFF TGTGCCAGCAGCTGGACAGGGGGGGGGGACACTGAAGCTTTCTTT
- TRBJ2-2 TRBV3-1 TRBD2 CASSQAPGLAGVNTGELFF TGTGCCAGCAGCCAAGCTCCCGGACTAGCGGGAGTGAACACCGGGGAGCTGTTTTTT
many TRBJ2-7 TRBV28 - CATAGTGYEQYF TGTGCCACCGCAGGGACGGGGTACGAGCAGTACTTC
few TRBJ2-6 TRBV19 TRBD1 CASSMVQGRANVLTF TGTGCCAGTAGTATGGTACAGGGGAGGGCCAACGTCCTGACTTTC
many TRBJ2-7 TRBV15 TRBD1 CATSSKDRLYEQYF TGTGCCACCAGCAGTAAGGACAGGCTCTACGAGCAGTACTTC